The source of this TCR beta chain is a study of shared clonotypes between healthy human individuals (dated by TCRdb to about 2020). Describing the broader study: A few men and two women, aged 18 to 49 years, made up the cohort. For each donor, CD4 naive and CD4 memory were each run on three plates, CD8 naive on two plates, and CD8 memory on one plate. To estimate repertoire size and how much clonotypes are shared between individuals, the study performed deep sequencing of blood TCR repertoires from roughly five healthy adults. Libraries were prepared and TCR repertoires were sequenced by different laboratories using diverse techniques, in order to increase sequencing depth and limit assay-specific biases. Each donor's leukapheresis produced roughly between about 0.8 and 10 billion PBMCs. Here is what the overall study found, with its caveats: Across a handful of donors, around 5.4% of naive CD4, 3.5% of naive CD8, about 2.3% of memory CD4, and approximately 0.4% of memory CD8 clonotypes were shared. Because the study included a small number of donors, the genetic and exposure-history diversity represented was limited. Larger estimated clonotype richness was generally found for naive subsets than for memory subsets. Rarefaction of sorted-subset datasets indicated incomplete sequencing despite the large sequencing depth. Compared with non-shared clonotypes, clonotypes shared by all four sorted-subset donors had higher generation probabilities. Sampling was restricted to blood, and TCR repertoires in tissues likely differ from the TCR repertoires found in blood. Based on pairwise subsampling, the degree of clonotype sharing among donors was expected to be affected by sequencing depth.

The cysteine opens and the phenylalanine closes a CDR3 of 16 amino acids. Just CDR3 DNA is preserved here, 48 bases in frame from base 1. Germline trimming amounts to 5 bases on V and 5 bases on J, with 7 as the count of junction bases outside the gene matches. CDR1 and CDR2 (SGHTA, FQGNSA) derive from the germline V gene. Using the deep immunoSEQ assay, multiplex PCR amplified TCR CDR3 regions from genomic DNA. For each cell subset, the extracted genomic DNA was distributed evenly across all wells of several immunoSEQ 96-well plates, and each plate served as one replicate. For sorted subsets, 150 to 250 ng of genomic DNA, equivalent to about 30,000 T cell genomes, went into each replicate PCR. The purified libraries were quantified using a Qubit 3.0 fluorometer, sized with a Bioanalyzer 2100, and then quantified again using the KAPA Library Quantification kit. Every immunoSEQ 96-well plate was sequenced on a separate single-read 150-cycle Illumina NextSeq 550 flow cell. Regarding the original processing steps: Because the immunoSEQ output held only junctional sequences and lacked quality scores, the filtering could not match the filtering applied to full-length reads. Sequences were annotated with PyIR, a Python wrapper for IgBLAST v1.9, using IMGT germline references to assign V/J genes and CDR3. Reads were filtered out if the reads had weak V/J assignments (E-value above 1e-6), no CDR3, stop codons, out-of-frame junctions, or ambiguous translated residues. V3J clonotypes were defined by identical inferred V gene, J gene, and CDR3 amino acid sequence. To compute the percentage overlap between repertoires, the number of shared unique clonotypes was divided by the size of the smaller repertoire. Three approaches were used to assess repertoire richness: RTK rarefaction, the Chao1 estimator, and Recon v2.1 estimates of unobserved clonotypes. Generation probabilities for all TCRbeta clonotypes obtained by the gDNA method from four donors were computed using OLGA. Here the immuneACCESS table is served through TCRdb, limited to in-frame sequences with V and J called. Missing clones are a known gap in these copies; in checked studies unresolved V genes cover under half, and the rest lacks a known reason. Clonal size and the V and J genes are those of that table, whereas D and trimming came from the DNA. The sample records some 2,000,000 clones, around 96% of which are singletons. 1.1% of the sample belongs to the ten largest clones.

To note about this clone: Its binding antigen is unknown. Base-call qualities are not available, and no considerably larger clone is one nucleotide away.

CD8 naive samples consisted of CD45RO-negative cells that were positively selected for CCR7, yielding a CD45RA+CCR7+ population without TemRA cells. The donors were healthy, HIV-negative adults with no recently reported acute infections or vaccinations. Only Caucasian adults living in Nashville, Tennessee, USA were represented among the donors. After blood collection by leukapheresis, PBMCs were isolated using Ficoll-Histopaque density gradient centrifugation and then cryopreserved in the vapor phase of liquid nitrogen. Analytical flow cytometry was used to check the purity and quantity of every magnetically sorted T cell population. Each sorted fraction had its genomic DNA isolated and then quantified by UV absorbance on a Nanodrop 2000c.

The receptor comes from a man aged 18-30 years in good health. The sequenced sample was naive CD8+ T cells sorted from blood. Per the publication, the cell subset or site label means: CD45RA+CCR7+. The chain uses TRBV7-2 and TRBJ2-5, with TRBD2 identical over 14 junction bases. The DNA sequence is TGTGCCAGCAGCGTCTGGACTAGCGGGAGGAGGGAGACCCAGTACTTC. Its coded protein is CASSVWTSGRRETQYF.